The source of this TCR beta chain is a study of immune cell composition in non-small cell lung cancer. Genomic DNA came from frozen unsorted single-cell suspensions. Profiled with immunoSEQ multiplex PCR; TCRdb holds only in-frame clones, not every one. The sample carries under 11,000 clones, about 60% recorded once. This sequence originates from a human donor with non-small cell lung cancer. The sample comprised lung tumor tissue.

CDR3 nucleotide sequence: TGTGCCAGCAGCCCACCAGACAAGACCCAGTACTTC. Translation gives CASSPPDKTQYF. The rearrangement uses TRBV28 and TRBJ2-7; D ambiguous. The J call is in doubt because the DNA end fits TRBJ2-5 better. Germline V gives CDR1 MDHEN, CDR2 SYDVKM. This CDR3 has 12 amino acids.